This TCR beta chain was retrieved from a study of cytomegalovirus exposure and HLA in healthy donors. Across the whole study: The approximately 120 million unique TCR beta sequences, from approximately 170 million T cells, were found by an earlier analysis. The study's findings and limits: Roughly even sequencing depth across donors was the assumption behind the presence/absence analyses. Sequences of the TCR beta chain were said to predict the HLA-A and HLA-B alleles of most subjects accurately. Altogether, 164 TCR beta chains were recorded as cytomegalovirus-associated.

On this clone: The antigen is not known.

CDR3 length: 16 residues. V was shortened by 5 bases and J by 1 base, with 18 bases between the two germline ends. Germline V CDR1 and CDR2: GTSNPN, SVGIG (reference sequence). The PCR used 60 Vbeta and 13 Jbeta primers. Sequencing used immunoSEQ multiplex PCR; TCRdb keeps in-frame clones, though not all of them. The table has approximately 130,000 clones, approximately 85% seen once; the top ten hold less than 10%. This receptor was identified in a woman in her forties or fifties in good health and CMV-seropositive. The chain is built from TRBV30 and TRBJ2-1; tentative D call: TRBD1 (5 bases). The specimen was PBMCs. CDR3 bases: TGTGCCTGGTCTTCCTTCAGGGAAACTTCCTACAATGAGCAGTTCTTC. Its protein is CAWSSFRETSYNEQFF.